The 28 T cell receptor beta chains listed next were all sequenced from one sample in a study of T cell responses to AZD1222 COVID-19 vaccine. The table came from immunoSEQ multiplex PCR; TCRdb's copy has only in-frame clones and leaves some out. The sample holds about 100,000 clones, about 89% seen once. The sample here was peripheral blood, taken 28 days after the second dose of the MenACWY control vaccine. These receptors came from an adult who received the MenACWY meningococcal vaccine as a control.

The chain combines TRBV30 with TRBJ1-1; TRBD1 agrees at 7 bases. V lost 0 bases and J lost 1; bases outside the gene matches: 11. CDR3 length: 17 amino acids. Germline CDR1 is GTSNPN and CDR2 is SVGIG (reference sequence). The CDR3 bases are TGTGCCTGGAGTGTAAATCGGGGACAGCCAGAGAACACTGAAGCTTTCTTT. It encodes CAWSVNRGQPENTEAFF.

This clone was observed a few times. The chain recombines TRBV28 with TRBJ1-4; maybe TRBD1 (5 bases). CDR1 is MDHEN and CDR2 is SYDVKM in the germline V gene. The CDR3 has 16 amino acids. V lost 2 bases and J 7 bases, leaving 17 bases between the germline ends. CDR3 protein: CASSLLQGPRGEKLFF. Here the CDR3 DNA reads TGTGCCAGCAGTTTACTCCAGGGCCCTAGGGGTGAAAAACTGTTTTTT.

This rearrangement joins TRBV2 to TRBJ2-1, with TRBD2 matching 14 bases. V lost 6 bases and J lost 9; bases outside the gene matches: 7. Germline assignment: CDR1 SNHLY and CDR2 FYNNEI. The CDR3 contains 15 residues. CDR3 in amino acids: CASRRLAGGPGEQFF. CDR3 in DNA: TGTGCCAGCAGGAGACTAGCGGGGGGGCCGGGTGAGCAGTTCTTC.

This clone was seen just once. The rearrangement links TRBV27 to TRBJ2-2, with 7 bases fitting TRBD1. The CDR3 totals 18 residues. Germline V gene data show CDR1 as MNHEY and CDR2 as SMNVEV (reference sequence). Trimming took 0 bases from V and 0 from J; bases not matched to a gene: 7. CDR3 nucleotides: TGTGCCAGCAGTTTATCAGAAGGACAGGCATCGAACACCGGGGAGCTGTTTTTT. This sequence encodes CASSLSEGQASNTGELFF.

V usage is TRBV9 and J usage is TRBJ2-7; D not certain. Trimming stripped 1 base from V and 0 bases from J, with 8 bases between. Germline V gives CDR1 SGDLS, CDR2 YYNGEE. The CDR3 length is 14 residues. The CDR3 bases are TGTGCCAGCAGCGTATCGGTGGGCTCCTACGAGCAGTACTTC. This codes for CASSVSVGSYEQYF.

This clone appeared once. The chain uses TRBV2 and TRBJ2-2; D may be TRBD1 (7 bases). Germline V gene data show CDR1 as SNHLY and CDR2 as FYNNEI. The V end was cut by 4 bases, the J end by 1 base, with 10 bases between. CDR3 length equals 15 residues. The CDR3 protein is CASSGQGGNTGELFF. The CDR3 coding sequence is TGTGCCAGCAGTGGACAGGGAGGGAACACCGGGGAGCTGTTTTTT.

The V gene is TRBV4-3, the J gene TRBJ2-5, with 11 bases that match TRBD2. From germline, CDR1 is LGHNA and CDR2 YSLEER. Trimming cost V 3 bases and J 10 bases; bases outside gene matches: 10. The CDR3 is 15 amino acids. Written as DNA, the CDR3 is TGCGCCAGCAGCCAGTTAGCGGGGGGGCCCCGAGGCCAGTACTTC. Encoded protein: CASSQLAGGPRGQYF.

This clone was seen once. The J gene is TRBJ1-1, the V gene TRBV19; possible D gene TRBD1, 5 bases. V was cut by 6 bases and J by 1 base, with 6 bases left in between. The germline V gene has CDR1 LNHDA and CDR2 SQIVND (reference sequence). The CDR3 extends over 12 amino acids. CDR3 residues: CASRGQNTEAFF. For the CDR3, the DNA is TGTGCCAGTAGGGGGCAGAACACTGAAGCTTTCTTT.

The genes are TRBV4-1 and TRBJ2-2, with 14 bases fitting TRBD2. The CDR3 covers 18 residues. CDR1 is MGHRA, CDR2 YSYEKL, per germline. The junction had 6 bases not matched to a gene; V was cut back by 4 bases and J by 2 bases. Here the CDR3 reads CASSRVGLAGGNTGELFF. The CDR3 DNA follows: TGCGCCAGCAGCCGGGTCGGACTAGCGGGGGGAAACACCGGGGAGCTGTTTTTT.

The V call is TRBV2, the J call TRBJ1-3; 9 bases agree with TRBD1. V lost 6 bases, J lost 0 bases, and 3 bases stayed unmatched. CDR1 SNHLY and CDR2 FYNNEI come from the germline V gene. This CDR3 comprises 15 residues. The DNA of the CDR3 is TGTGCCAGCAGACAGGGGGCCAACTCTGGAAACACCATATATTTT. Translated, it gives CASRQGANSGNTIYF.

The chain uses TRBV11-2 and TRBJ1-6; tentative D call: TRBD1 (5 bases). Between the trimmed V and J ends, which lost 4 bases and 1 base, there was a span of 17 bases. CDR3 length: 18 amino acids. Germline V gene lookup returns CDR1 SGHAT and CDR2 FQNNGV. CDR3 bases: TGTGCCAGCAGCTCGGTTCGAGGGGCCGGGTCCTATAATTCACCCCTCCACTTT. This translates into CASSSVRGAGSYNSPLHF.

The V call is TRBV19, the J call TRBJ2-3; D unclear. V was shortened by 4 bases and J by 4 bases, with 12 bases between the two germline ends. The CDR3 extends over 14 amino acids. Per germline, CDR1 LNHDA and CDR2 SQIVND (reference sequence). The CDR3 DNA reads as TGTGCCAGTAGTAGGCGCCGAGTTTCAGATACGCAGTATTTT. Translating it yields CASSRRRVSDTQYF.

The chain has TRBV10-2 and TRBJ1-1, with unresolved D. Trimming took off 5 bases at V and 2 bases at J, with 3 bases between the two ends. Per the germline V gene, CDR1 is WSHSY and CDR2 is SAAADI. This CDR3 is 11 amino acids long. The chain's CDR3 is CASSFNTEAFF. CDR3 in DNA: TGCGCCAGCAGTTTCAACACTGAAGCTTTCTTT.

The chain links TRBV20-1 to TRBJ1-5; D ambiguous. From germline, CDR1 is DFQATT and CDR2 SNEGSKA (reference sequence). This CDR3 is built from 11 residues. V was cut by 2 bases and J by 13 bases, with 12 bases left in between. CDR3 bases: TGCAGTGCTAGAAGAGACAATATACAGCATTTT. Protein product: CSARRDNIQHF.

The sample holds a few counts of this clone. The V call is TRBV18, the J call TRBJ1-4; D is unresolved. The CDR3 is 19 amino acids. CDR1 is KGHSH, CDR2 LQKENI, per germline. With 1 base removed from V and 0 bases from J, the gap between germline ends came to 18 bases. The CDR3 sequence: CASSPRLRHTEATNEKLFF. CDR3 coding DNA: TGTGCCAGCTCACCACGTTTACGACATACCGAGGCAACTAATGAAAAACTGTTTTTT. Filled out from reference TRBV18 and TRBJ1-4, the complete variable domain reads NAGVMQNPRHLVRRRGQEARLRCSPMKGHSHVYWYRQLPEEGLKFMVYLQKENIIDESGMPKERFSAEFPKEGPSILRIQQVVRGDSAAYFCASSPRLRHTEATNEKLFFGSGTQLSVL.

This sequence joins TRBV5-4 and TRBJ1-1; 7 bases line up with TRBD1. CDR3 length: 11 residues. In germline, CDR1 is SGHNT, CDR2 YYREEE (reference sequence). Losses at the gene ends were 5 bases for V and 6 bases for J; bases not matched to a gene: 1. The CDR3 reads CASRQGSEAFF. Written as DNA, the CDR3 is TGTGCCAGCAGACAGGGGTCTGAAGCTTTCTTT.

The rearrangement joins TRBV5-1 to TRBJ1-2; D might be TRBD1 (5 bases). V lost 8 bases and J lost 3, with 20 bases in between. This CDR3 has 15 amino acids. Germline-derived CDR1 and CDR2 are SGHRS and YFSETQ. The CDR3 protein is CASRRRVQGDYGYTF. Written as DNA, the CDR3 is TGCGCCAGTCGGCGGAGGGTCCAAGGGGACTATGGCTACACCTTC.

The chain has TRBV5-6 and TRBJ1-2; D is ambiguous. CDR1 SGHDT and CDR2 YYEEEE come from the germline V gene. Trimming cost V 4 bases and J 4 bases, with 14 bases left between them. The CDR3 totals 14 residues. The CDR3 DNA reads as TGTGCCAGCAGCCCCTCGCCGGGGATCTATGGCTACACCTTC. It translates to CASSPSPGIYGYTF.

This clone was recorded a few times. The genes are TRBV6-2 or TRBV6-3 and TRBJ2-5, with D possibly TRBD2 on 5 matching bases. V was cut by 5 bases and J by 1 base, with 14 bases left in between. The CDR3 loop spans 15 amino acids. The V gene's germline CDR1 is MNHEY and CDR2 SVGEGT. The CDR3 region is CASSAGSGFQETQYF. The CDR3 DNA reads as TGTGCCAGCAGTGCCGGAAGCGGATTCCAAGAGACCCAGTACTTC.

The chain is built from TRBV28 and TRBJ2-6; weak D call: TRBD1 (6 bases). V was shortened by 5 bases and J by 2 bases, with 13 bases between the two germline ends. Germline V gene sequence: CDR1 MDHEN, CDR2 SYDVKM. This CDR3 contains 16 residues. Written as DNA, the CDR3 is TGTGCCAGCAGTCGTCCCCAGGGGACTGGGGCCAACGTCCTGACTTTC. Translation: CASSRPQGTGANVLTF.

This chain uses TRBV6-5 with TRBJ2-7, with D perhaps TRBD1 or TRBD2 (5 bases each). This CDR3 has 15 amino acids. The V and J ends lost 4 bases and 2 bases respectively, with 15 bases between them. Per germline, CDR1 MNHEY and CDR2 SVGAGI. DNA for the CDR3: TGTGCCAGCAGTTCCTTCCGGGACGGTACCTACGAGCAGTACTTC. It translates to CASSSFRDGTYEQYF.

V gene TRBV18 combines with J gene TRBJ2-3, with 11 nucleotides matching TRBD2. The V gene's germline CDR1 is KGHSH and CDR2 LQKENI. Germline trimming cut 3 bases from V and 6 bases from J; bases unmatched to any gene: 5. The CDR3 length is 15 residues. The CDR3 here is CASSPLAGGRDTQYF. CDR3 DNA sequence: TGTGCCAGCTCACCCCTAGCGGGGGGAAGGGATACGCAGTATTTT. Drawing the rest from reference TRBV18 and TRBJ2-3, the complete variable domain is NAGVMQNPRHLVRRRGQEARLRCSPMKGHSHVYWYRQLPEEGLKFMVYLQKENIIDESGMPKERFSAEFPKEGPSILRIQQVVRGDSAAYFCASSPLAGGRDTQYFGPGTRLTVL.

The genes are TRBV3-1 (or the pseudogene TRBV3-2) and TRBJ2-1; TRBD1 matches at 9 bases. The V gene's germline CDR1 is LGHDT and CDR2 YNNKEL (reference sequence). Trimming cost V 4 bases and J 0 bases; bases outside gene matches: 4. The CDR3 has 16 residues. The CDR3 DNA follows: TGTGCCAGCAGCCCCGGGACAGGGCGCTCCTACAATGAGCAGTTCTTC. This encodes CASSPGTGRSYNEQFF.

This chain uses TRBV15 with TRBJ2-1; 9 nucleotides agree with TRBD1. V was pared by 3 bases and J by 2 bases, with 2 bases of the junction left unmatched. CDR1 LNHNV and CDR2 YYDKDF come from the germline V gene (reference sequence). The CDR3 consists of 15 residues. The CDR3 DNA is TGTGCCACCAGCAGCCGGGACAGGGCCTACAATGAGCAGTTCTTC. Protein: CATSSRDRAYNEQFF.

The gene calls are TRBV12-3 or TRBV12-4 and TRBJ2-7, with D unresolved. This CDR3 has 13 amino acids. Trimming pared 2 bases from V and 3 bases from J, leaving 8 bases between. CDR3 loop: CASSLLLVYEQYF. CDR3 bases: TGTGCCAGCAGTTTACTCTTGGTCTACGAGCAGTACTTC.

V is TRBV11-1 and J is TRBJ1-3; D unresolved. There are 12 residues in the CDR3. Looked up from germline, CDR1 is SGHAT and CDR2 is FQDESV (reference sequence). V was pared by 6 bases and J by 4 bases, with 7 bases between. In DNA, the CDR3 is TGTGCCAGCAGTATGCCAGGAAACACCATATATTTT. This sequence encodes CASSMPGNTIYF.

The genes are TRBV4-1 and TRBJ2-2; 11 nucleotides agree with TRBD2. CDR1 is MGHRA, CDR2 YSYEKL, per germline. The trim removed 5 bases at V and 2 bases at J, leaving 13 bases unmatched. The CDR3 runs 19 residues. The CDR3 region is CASSVSPLAGGLNTGELFF. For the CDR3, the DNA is TGCGCCAGCAGCGTAAGCCCGCTAGCGGGGGGCCTAAACACCGGGGAGCTGTTTTTT.

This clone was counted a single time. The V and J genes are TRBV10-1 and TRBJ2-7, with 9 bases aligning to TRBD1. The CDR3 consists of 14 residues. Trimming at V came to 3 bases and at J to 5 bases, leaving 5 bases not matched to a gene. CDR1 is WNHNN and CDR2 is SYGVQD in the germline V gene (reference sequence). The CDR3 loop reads CASSEGQGSNEQYF. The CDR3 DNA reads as TGCGCCAGCAGTGAAGGACAGGGGTCAAACGAGCAGTACTTC.